This entry describes one T cell receptor beta chain. This clone has just a few counts. Its antigen remains undetermined. Within one base of it there is no much larger clone, and no base qualities were kept. The sample is drawn from a study of OX40 agonist ivuxolimab in advanced cancers. Regarding the complete study: Ivuxolimab was a fully human IgG2 agonistic monoclonal antibody targeting the costimulatory receptor OX40 (CD134). Peripheral TCRbeta sequencing was intended to test whether TCR sequence diversity was altered and clonal T-cell expansion was caused by ivuxolimab. The monotherapy dose-escalation portion (N = 52 patients) of the phase I ivuxolimab trial is reported in the paper. Partial responses were achieved by three dose-escalation patients, of whom one had hepatocellular carcinoma and two had cutaneous melanoma. Patients were allowed to have had prior anti-PD-1, anti-PD-L1 or anti-CTLA-4 therapy, and approximately 43% of the dose-escalation patients had previously received checkpoint inhibitors. In the dose-escalation cohort, around four fifths of patients were male, and the mean age was approximately 60 years, with a range of about 23 to 90. Intravenous ivuxolimab was administered to patients every 2 weeks at six dose levels: 0.01, 0.1, 0.3, 1.5, 3 and 10 mg/kg. Of the approximately 54 patients in dose escalation, about 20 had hepatocellular carcinoma, about 15 had melanoma, 9 had renal cell carcinoma and 9 had head and neck cancer. Broad study findings and their caveats: Low levels of normalized T-cell clonal expansion were also seen in some patients who did not respond. At doses of 0.1 to 3.0 mg/kg, clonal expansion of both CD4+ and CD8+ T cells in blood was seen between baseline and week 6. Antigen specificity was not determined for the clonally expanded peripheral T cells. In the 0.1-3.0 mg/kg groups, partial responders were among the patients with the lowest normalized peripheral clonal expansion, particularly in CD8+ T cells. After ivuxolimab, more expanded clones were found on average in CD8+ T cells than in CD4+ T cells.

V lost 6 bases and J lost 6 bases, and the count of bases not matched to a germline gene is 10. Measured from the cysteine to the phenylalanine, the CDR3 is 15 residues long. The sequence is cut down to CDR3 DNA, 45 bases in frame from base 1. The germline V gene specifies MDHEN as CDR1 and SYDVKM as CDR2. The trial excluded patients who had a history of autoimmune disease or who were on systemic immunosuppression. Peripheral blood for TCR sequencing was collected from all dose cohorts at baseline, on cycle 4 day 1, and on cycle 7 day 1. The samples were drawn from a first-in-human, open-label, multicenter phase I dose-escalation trial of ivuxolimab. Adults with locally advanced or metastatic head and neck squamous cell, hepatocellular, melanoma or renal cell carcinoma were enrolled in the trial. Before TCR sequencing, CD4+ T cells and CD8+ T cells from peripheral blood were sorted into separate populations.

For sequencing of the TCRbeta CDR3 region, genomic DNA was extracted from the sorted cells. The immunoSEQ Assay was used for sequencing of TCRbeta CDR3 regions. Not all clones reach the TCRdb copy of this immuneACCESS table, which keeps in-frame sequences only. Checked studies attribute under half of the gap to unresolved V genes and leave the rest unexplained. The sample contains fewer than 100,000 clones, roughly 90% of them found a single time. In total, the top ten clones hold more than 8% of the sample. The sequence is built from TRBV28 and TRBJ1-5; 8 of the junction bases match TRBD1. The origin of this receptor is an adult with an advanced solid tumor such as melanoma, head and neck, liver or kidney cancer. Source: CD4+ or CD8+ T cells sorted from blood, taken in a trial of the OX40 agonist ivuxolimab. CDR3 region: CASSPPDRAFQPQHF. The DNA sequence is given as TGTGCCAGCAGCCCCCCGGACAGGGCTTTTCAGCCCCAGCATTTT.